This T cell receptor (beta chain) comes out of a study of CD8 T cells in ankylosing spondylitis. Study-level points and caveats: Disease-linked clones had a CD8+ phenotype and relatively low frequency in peripheral blood. The authors reported significant enrichment of disease-linked clones in matched ankylosing spondylitis synovial fluid. A TCR beta motif of several highly homologous variants seemed to mark ankylosing spondylitis blood.

Each CDR3 protein is one row after TCRdb ran MiXCR on the 5' RACE reads. There are some 840,000 distinct CDR3 sequences in the sample; roughly 12% occur only once, and 0.45% to 0.6% lies in the top ten. This clonotype was observed a handful of times. Antigen specificity is unknown. Material: blood, either unsorted or a sorted T cell fraction (not recorded which). This clonotype originated in a male donor with ankylosing spondylitis.

The DNA of the CDR3 is TGCAGTGCTAGGGAGGGGACAGGGAGCTATGGCTACACCTTC. Translating gives CSAREGTGSYGYTF. The chain recombines TRBV20-1 with TRBJ1-2, with TRBD1 matching 9 bases. V dropped 3 bases and J dropped 4; count of bases not matched to a gene: 6. The CDR3 length is 14 residues. Germline-derived CDR1 and CDR2 are DFQATT and SNEGSKA (reference sequence).